The rows below give T cell receptor beta chains drawn from one sample of a study of CD8 T cells in Susac syndrome. TCRdb passed the immunoSEQ multiplex PCR reads through MiXCR, listing each CDR3 protein once. The sample has a few hundred thousand distinct CDR3 sequences, 75% to 90% seen once; the top ten hold 0.09% to 0.15%. Sequenced: CD8+ T cells from PBMCs. All receptors derive from a human donor with multiple sclerosis. Both conserved end residues are part of each CDR3. D genes are given only for firm matches. A clone size is listed for some rows: how often the clone was seen (once, few, many), or a class if it is expanded.

NA | NA | TRBJ1-4 | TRBV5-5 | CASSGELEKLFF | TGTGCCAGCAGCGGGGAATTAGAAAAACTGTTTTTT
few | NA | TRBJ2-3 | TRBV19 | CASSPRSDTDTQYF | TGTGCCAGTAGTCCCAGATCAGACACAGATACGCAGTATTTT
NA | NA | TRBJ2-7 | TRBV6-5 | CASSYSGTYYEQYF | TGTGCCAGCAGTTATTCTGGGACCTACTACGAGCAGTACTTC
NA | TRBD1 | TRBJ1-4 | TRBV6-5 | CASSYSDRETNEKLFF | TGTGCCAGCAGTTACTCGGACAGGGAGACTAATGAAAAACTGTTTTTT
NA | NA | TRBJ2-2 | TRBV27 | CASNPGWNTGELFF | TGTGCCAGTAACCCCGGTTGGAACACCGGGGAGCTGTTTTTT
NA | TRBD1 | TRBJ2-3 | TRBV20-1 | CSVSPGTGIADTQYF | TGCAGTGTTTCTCCCGGGACAGGGATCGCAGATACGCAGTATTTT
NA | NA | TRBJ1-2 | TRBV24-1 | CATGSSGYGYTF | TGTGCCACCGGCTCCTCTGGCTATGGCTACACCTTC
NA | TRBD2 | TRBJ2-3 | TRBV27 | CASSSPGLAGDDTQYF | TGTGCCAGCAGTTCACCGGGACTAGCGGGAGATGATACGCAGTATTTT
NA | NA | TRBJ2-7 | TRBV20-1 | CSATAHQVGSYEQYF | TGCAGTGCTACGGCACATCAGGTTGGGTCCTACGAGCAGTACTTC
NA | NA | TRBJ1-5 | TRBV6-1 | CASSEVTASNQPQHF | TGTGCCAGCAGTGAGGTGACAGCTAGTAATCAGCCCCAGCATTTT
NA | NA | TRBJ2-7 | TRBV6-5 | CASSYSTREADQELHEQYF | TGTGCCAGCAGTTACTCGACCCGTGAAGCGGACCAAGAGCTCCACGAGCAGTACTTC
NA | NA | TRBJ1-1 | TRBV19 | CASSMGPPIGEAFF | TGTGCCAGTAGTATGGGACCCCCGATAGGTGAAGCTTTCTTT
NA | NA | TRBJ2-1 | TRBV21-1 | CASSKALGASEQFF | TGTGCCAGCAGCAAAGCGCTCGGAGCCAGTGAGCAGTTCTTC
NA | NA | TRBJ2-7 | TRBV6-2/TRBV6-3 | CASSYPRLTYEQYF | TGTGCCAGCAGTTACCCGCGACTCACCTACGAGCAGTACTTC
NA | TRBD1 | TRBJ2-7 | TRBV5-6 | CASSLEWDSSYEQYF | TGTGCCAGCAGCTTGGAATGGGACAGCTCCTACGAGCAGTACTTC
NA | NA | TRBJ2-1 | TRBV20-1 | CSARDVVSSYNEQFF | TGCAGTGCTAGAGATGTTGTGAGCTCCTACAATGAGCAGTTCTTC
NA | NA | TRBJ2-1 | TRBV27 | CASSSFIGYNEQFF | TGTGCCAGCAGTTCCTTCATTGGGTACAATGAGCAGTTCTTC
NA | NA | TRBJ2-7 | TRBV2 | CASEGQSYEQYF | TGTGCCAGCGAGGGACAATCCTACGAGCAGTACTTC
few | TRBD2 | TRBJ2-1 | TRBV6-1 | CASRPTSGGVNEQFF | TGTGCCAGCAGGCCTACTAGCGGGGGTGTCAATGAGCAGTTCTTC
NA | NA | TRBJ2-7 | TRBV5-1 | CASSESGPPGPYEQYF | TGCGCCAGCAGCGAGTCGGGCCCTCCTGGCCCGTACGAGCAGTACTTC
few | NA | TRBJ2-7 | TRBV30 | CAWRESYEQYF | TGTGCCTGGAGGGAAAGCTACGAGCAGTACTTC
NA | TRBD1 | TRBJ1-2 | TRBV27 | CASSLWGTRQGHYGYTF | TGTGCCAGCAGTTTATGGGGCACCAGACAGGGCCACTATGGCTACACCTTC
NA | NA | TRBJ2-7 | TRBV27 | CASGTESYEQYF | TGTGCCAGCGGGACGGAGTCCTACGAGCAGTACTTC
NA | NA | TRBJ1-1 | TRBV20-1 | CSARDLYGGIGTEAFF | TGCAGTGCTAGAGATCTTTACGGGGGAATTGGCACTGAAGCTTTCTTT
few | TRBD2 | TRBJ2-7 | TRBV29-1 | CSVEETSGDRPYEQYF | TGCAGCGTTGAAGAAACTAGCGGGGATCGTCCCTACGAGCAGTACTTC
NA | TRBD1 | TRBJ2-7 | TRBV7-9 | CASSAGQDLYEQYF | TGTGCCAGCAGCGCTGGACAGGATCTCTACGAGCAGTACTTC
NA | TRBD1 | TRBJ1-4 | TRBV11-2 | CASSPEGQGNEKLFF | TGTGCCAGCAGCCCAGAGGGACAGGGGAATGAAAAACTGTTTTTT
once | TRBD1 | TRBJ1-6 | TRBV13 | CASSLEGDRGFHSPLHF | TGTGCCAGCAGCTTAGAAGGGGACAGGGGATTCCATTCACCCCTCCACTTT
NA | TRBD2 | TRBJ2-3 | TRBV5-1 | CASSSTSGTTDTQYF | TGCGCCAGCAGCTCGACTAGCGGGACAACAGATACGCAGTATTTT
NA | NA | TRBJ2-5 | TRBV4-1 | CASSPGLTLEETQYF | TGCGCCAGCAGCCCCGGACTTACCCTGGAAGAGACCCAGTACTTC
NA | NA | TRBJ1-5 | TRBV19 | CASSTQPTDSNQPQHF | TGTGCCAGTAGTACCCAACCGACGGATAGCAATCAGCCCCAGCATTTT
NA | NA | TRBJ2-7 | TRBV6-6 | CASSRPGMVSYEQYF | TGTGCCAGCTCTAGGCCGGGGATGGTATCCTACGAGCAGTACTTC
NA | NA | TRBJ2-7 | TRBV15 | CATTPAGGYEQYF | TGTGCCACCACTCCGGCAGGGGGGTACGAGCAGTACTTC
NA | NA | TRBJ2-3 | TRBV7-9 | CASSVVADTQYF | TGTGCCAGCAGTGTGGTTGCAGATACGCAGTATTTT
NA | NA | TRBJ2-1 | TRBV21-1 | CASSIRVGLGNEQFF | NA
NA | TRBD1 | TRBJ2-5 | TRBV5-1 | CASSLPDRGRTQYF | TGCGCCAGCAGCTTACCGGACAGGGGAAGGACCCAGTACTTC
NA | TRBD1 | TRBJ1-2 | TRBV27 | CASSTETGVGGYTF | TGTGCCAGCAGTACGGAAACAGGGGTCGGTGGCTACACCTTC
NA | TRBD1 | TRBJ1-2 | TRBV2 | CASKGTVYGYTF | TGTGCCAGCAAGGGGACAGTCTATGGCTACACCTTC
few | NA | TRBJ1-1 | TRBV6-1 | CASSPGGWSEAFF | TGTGCCAGCAGCCCCGGAGGGTGGTCTGAAGCTTTCTTT
once | NA | TRBJ2-5 | TRBV11-3 | CASSSLTGYQETQYF | TGTGCCAGCAGCTCACTAACAGGGTACCAAGAGACCCAGTACTTC
NA | NA | TRBJ1-1 | TRBV27 | CASSAGVTEAFF | TGTGCCAGCAGTGCAGGGGTGACTGAAGCTTTCTTT
few | TRBD1 | TRBJ2-5 | TRBV5-4 | CASSSGQGAGETQYF | TGTGCCAGCAGCTCCGGGCAGGGGGCGGGAGAGACCCAGTACTTC
NA | TRBD2 | TRBJ2-1 | TRBV19 | CASSLLASSYNEQFF | TGTGCCAGTAGTTTACTAGCGTCCTCCTACAATGAGCAGTTCTTC
NA | TRBD2 | TRBJ2-1 | TRBV4-1 | CASSQLAGSPGNEQFF | TGCGCCAGCAGCCAACTAGCGGGCTCCCCGGGAAATGAGCAGTTCTTC
NA | NA | TRBJ1-6 | TRBV7-9 | CASSLRDQNSPLHF | TGTGCCAGCAGCTTACGGGACCAAAATTCACCCCTCCACTTT
NA | NA | TRBJ2-2 | TRBV24-1 | CATSEMGELFF | TGTGCCACCAGTGAGATGGGGGAGCTGTTTTTT
NA | TRBD1 | TRBJ1-2 | TRBV2 | CASSERAGGSYGYTF | TGTGCCAGCAGTGAACGGGCAGGGGGTAGTTATGGCTACACCTTC
NA | NA | TRBJ2-7 | TRBV3-1 | CASSQFRDSSYEQYF | TGTGCCAGCAGCCAATTCCGCGACAGCTCCTACGAGCAGTACTTC
NA | TRBD1 | TRBJ2-3 | TRBV27 | CASSLTGQGRTDTQYF | TGTGCCAGCAGTCTAACGGGACAGGGCCGCACAGATACGCAGTATTTT
NA | NA | TRBJ2-1 | TRBV24-1 | CATSPSDYNEQFF | TGTGCCACCAGTCCGAGTGACTACAATGAGCAGTTCTTC
few | NA | TRBJ2-5 | TRBV6-5 | CASSYSQVVGETQYF | TGTGCCAGCAGTTACTCCCAGGTTGTGGGAGAGACCCAGTACTTC
NA | NA | TRBJ2-7 | TRBV27 | CASGVGGQIYEQYF | TGTGCCAGTGGGGTGGGGGGACAGATCTACGAGCAGTACTTC
NA | TRBD2 | TRBJ2-1 | TRBV30 | CAWSVQPGGLNEQFF | TGTGCCTGGAGTGTACAACCGGGGGGATTGAATGAGCAGTTCTTC
once | NA | TRBJ2-1 | TRBV5-1 | CASSLSTPNNEQFF | TGCGCCAGCAGCTTGAGTACTCCCAACAATGAGCAGTTCTTC
NA | NA | TRBJ1-3 | TRBV5-6 | CASSLYPRRRGSENTIYF | TGTGCCAGCAGCTTGTACCCGCGACGGAGGGGCTCTGAAAACACCATATATTTT